The clone carrying this T cell receptor beta chain was seen repeatedly, ten times or more. What it recognizes is unknown. The sample comes from a study of T cells in Graves' hyperthyroidism and ophthalmopathy. The germline CDR1 and CDR2 sequences are PRHDT and FYEKMQ (reference sequence). The CDR3 consists of 14 residues. Trimming stripped 5 bases from V and 1 base from J, with 10 bases between. Thyroid ultrasound and orbital computed tomography, with clinical symptoms and serum thyroxine and TRAb, informed diagnoses. Researchers took RNA transcripts and amplified the TCR beta CDR3 regions from them. First-round RT-PCR with HTBI primers amplified the TCR CDR3 region. TCRdb recomputed calls from the multiplex PCR reads with MiXCR, one row per CDR3 protein. Of roughly 170,000 distinct CDR3 sequences detected, approximately 17% appear once; the ten largest clones hold 25% to 35%. The study's findings and limits: Blood also showed most of the thyroid clonotypes that were expanded above 0.001. Model output signaled ophthalmopathy a median roughly 6 months ahead of onset.

This receptor was obtained from a woman aged 45-59 years with Graves' hyperthyroidism. Sequencing used blood. The chain couples TRBV13 to TRBJ2-3; D is ambiguous. The CDR3: CASSNRFGTDTQYF. The CDR3, as DNA: TGTGCCAGCAGCAACCGGTTTGGCACAGATACGCAGTATTTT. The complete variable domain, with remaining parts taken from reference TRBV13 and TRBJ2-3, reads AAGVIQSPRHLIKEKRETATLKCYPIPRHDTVYWYQQGPGQDPQFLISFYEKMQSDKGSIPDRFSAQQFSDYHSELNMSSLELGDSALYFCASSNRFGTDTQYFGPGTRLTVL.